This T cell receptor (beta chain) appears in the sequencing data of a study of long-term antiretroviral therapy in people with HIV. With V trimmed by 5 bases and J by 2 bases, 4 bases remained unmatched. CDR1 and CDR2 from the germline V gene are LNHDA and SQIVND (reference sequence). CDR3 length equals 14 residues. With survey level as its setting, the immunoSEQ assay was v3.0. Generated by immunoSEQ multiplex PCR, the TCRdb table keeps only in-frame clones and is missing some. The table lists 25,000 to 30,000 clones, approximately 95% of them singletons. The V gene is TRBV19, the J gene TRBJ1-2, with 8 nucleotides matching TRBD1. This TCR came from a man aged 30-40 years with HIV. The sequencing used unsorted PBMCs, collected 5.3 years after starting antiretroviral therapy. Here the CDR3 reads CASSLTGGNYGYTF. The CDR3 nucleotides read TGTGCCAGTAGTCTTACAGGGGGAAACTATGGCTACACCTTC.